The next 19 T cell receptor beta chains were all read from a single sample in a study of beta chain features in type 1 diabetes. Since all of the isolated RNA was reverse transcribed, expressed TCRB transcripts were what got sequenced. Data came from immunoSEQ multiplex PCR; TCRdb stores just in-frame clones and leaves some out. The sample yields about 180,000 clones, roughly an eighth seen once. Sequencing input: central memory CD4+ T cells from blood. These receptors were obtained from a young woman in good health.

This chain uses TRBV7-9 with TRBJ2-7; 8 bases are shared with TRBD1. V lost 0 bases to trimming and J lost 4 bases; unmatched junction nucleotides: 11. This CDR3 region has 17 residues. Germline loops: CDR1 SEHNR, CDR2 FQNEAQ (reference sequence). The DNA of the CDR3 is TGTGCCAGCAGCTTAGCATCTCCCGGGACAGGCCCGTACGAGCAGTACTTC. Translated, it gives CASSLASPGTGPYEQYF.

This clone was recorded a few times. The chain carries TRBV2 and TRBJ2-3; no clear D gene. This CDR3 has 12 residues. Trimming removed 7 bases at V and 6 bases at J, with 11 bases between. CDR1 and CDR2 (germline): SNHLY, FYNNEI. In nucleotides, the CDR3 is TGTGCCAGCATCTGGAGTACGGATACGCAGTATTTT. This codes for CASIWSTDTQYF. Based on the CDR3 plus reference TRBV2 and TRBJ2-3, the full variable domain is EPEVTQTPSHQVTQMGQEVILRCVPISNHLYFYWYRQILGQKVEFLVSFYNNEISEKSEIFDDQFSVERPDGSNFTLKIRSTKLEDSAMYFCASIWSTDTQYFGPGTRLTVL.

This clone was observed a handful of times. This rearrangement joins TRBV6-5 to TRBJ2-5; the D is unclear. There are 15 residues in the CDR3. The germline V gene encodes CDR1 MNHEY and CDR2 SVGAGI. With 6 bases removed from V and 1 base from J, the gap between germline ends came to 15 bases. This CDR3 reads CASSVGVTTQETQYF. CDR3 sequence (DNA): TGTGCCAGCAGCGTCGGCGTGACAACCCAAGAGACCCAGTACTTC.

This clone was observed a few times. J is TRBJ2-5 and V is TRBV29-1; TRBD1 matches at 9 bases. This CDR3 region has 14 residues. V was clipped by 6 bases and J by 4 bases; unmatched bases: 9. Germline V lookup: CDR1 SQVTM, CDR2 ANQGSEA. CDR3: CSVAGQGTGETQYF. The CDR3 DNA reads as TGCAGCGTCGCGGGACAGGGAACCGGAGAGACCCAGTACTTC. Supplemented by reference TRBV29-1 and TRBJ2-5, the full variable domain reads SAVISQKPSRDICQRGTSLTIQCQVDSQVTMMFWYRQQPGQSLTLIATANQGSEATYESGFVIDKFPISRPNLTFSTLTVSNMSPEDSSIYLCSVAGQGTGETQYFGPGTRLLVL.

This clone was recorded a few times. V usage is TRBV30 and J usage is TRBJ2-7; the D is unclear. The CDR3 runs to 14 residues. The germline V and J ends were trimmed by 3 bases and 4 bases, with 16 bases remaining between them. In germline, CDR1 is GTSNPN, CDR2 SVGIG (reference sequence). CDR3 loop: CAWSLPPGLYEQYF. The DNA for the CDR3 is TGTGCCTGGAGCCTTCCCCCGGGTCTTTACGAGCAGTACTTC.

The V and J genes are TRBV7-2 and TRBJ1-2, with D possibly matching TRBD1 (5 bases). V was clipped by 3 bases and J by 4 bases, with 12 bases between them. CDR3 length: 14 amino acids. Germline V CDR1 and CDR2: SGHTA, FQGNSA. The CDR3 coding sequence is TGTGCCAGCAGCTTGAACCAGGGTGCCTATGGCTACACCTTC. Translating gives CASSLNQGAYGYTF. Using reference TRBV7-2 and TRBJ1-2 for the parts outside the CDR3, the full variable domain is GAGVSQSPSNKVTEKGKDVELRCDPISGHTALYWYRQSLGQGLEFLIYFQGNSAPDKSGLPSDRFSAERTGGSVSTLTIQRTQQEDSAVYLCASSLNQGAYGYTFGSGTRLTVV.

CDR3 protein: CASSLAGGGVYNEQFF. In DNA form, the CDR3 reads TGCGCCAGCAGCTTGGCGGGCGGAGGGGTCTACAATGAGCAGTTCTTC. J is TRBJ2-1 and V is TRBV5-1, with D possibly TRBD2 on 6 matching bases. CDR1 SGHRS and CDR2 YFSETQ come from the germline V gene. The CDR3 contains 16 residues. V lost 0 bases, J lost 3 bases, and 13 bases lay in between.

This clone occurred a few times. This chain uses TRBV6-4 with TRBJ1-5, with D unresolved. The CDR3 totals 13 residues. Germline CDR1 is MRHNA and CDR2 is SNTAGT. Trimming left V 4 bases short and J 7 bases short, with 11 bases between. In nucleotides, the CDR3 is TGTGCCAGCAGTGGGCAGGTAGGACAGCCCCAGCATTTT. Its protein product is CASSGQVGQPQHF.

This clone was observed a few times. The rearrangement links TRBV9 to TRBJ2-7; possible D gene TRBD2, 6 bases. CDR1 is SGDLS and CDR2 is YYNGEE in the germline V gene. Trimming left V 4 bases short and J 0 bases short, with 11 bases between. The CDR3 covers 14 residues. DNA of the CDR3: TGTGCCAGCAGCCCCCTAGCGTCCTCCTACGAGCAGTACTTC. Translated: CASSPLASSYEQYF.

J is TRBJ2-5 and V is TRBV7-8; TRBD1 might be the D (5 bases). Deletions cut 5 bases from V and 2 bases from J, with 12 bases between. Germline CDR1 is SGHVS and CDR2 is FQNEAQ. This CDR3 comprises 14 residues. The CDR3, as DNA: TGTGCCAGCAGCCGCGACAGCGATCAAGAGACCCAGTACTTC. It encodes CASSRDSDQETQYF.

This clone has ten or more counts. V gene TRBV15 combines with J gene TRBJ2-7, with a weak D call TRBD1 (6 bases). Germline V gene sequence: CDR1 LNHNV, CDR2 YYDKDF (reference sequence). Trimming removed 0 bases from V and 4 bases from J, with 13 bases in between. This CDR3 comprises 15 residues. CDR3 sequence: CATSRDPGRGYEQYF. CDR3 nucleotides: TGTGCCACCAGCAGAGATCCGGGCAGGGGTTACGAGCAGTACTTC.

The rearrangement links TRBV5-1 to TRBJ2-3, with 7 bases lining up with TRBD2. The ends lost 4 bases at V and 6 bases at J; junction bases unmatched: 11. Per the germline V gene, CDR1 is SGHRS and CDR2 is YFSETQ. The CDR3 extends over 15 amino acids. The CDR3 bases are TGCGCCAGCAGCCCCCGTCTAGCGGTGACTGATACGCAGTATTTT. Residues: CASSPRLAVTDTQYF.

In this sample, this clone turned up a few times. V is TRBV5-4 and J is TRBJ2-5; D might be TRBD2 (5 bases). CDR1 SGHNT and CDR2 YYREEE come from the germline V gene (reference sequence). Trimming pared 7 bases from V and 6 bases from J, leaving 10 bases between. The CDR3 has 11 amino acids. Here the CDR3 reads CASGSTKTQYF. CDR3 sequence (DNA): TGTGCCAGCGGGAGTACAAAGACCCAGTACTTC.

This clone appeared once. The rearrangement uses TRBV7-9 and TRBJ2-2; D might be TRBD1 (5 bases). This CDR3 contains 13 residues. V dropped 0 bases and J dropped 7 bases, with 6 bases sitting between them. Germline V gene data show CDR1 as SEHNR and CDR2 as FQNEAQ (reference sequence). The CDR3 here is CASSLAQGGELFF. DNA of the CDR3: TGTGCCAGCAGCTTAGCGCAGGGCGGGGAGCTGTTTTTT.

The DNA for the CDR3 is TGTGCCAGTAGTGCAACCCGGGACAGACGTGCCGGGGAGCTGTTTTTT. Protein sequence: CASSATRDRRAGELFF. The chain recombines TRBV19 with TRBJ2-2, with 7 bases that match TRBD1. The CDR3 sequence is 16 residues long. After removal of 5 bases from V and 6 bases from J, the junction contained 12 bases not matched to a gene. Germline assignment: CDR1 LNHDA and CDR2 SQIVND (reference sequence).

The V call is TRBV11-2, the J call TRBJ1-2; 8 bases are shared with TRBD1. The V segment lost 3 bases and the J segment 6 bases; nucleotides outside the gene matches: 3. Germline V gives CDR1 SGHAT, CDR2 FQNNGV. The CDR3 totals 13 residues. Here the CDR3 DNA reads TGTGCCAGCAGCTTGGACAGGGTGAATGGCTACACCTTC. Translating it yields CASSLDRVNGYTF. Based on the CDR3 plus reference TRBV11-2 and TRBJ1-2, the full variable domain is EAGVAQSPRYKIIEKRQSVAFWCNPISGHATLYWYQQILGQGPKLLIQFQNNGVVDDSQLPKDRFSAERLKGVDSTLKIQPAKLEDSAVYLCASSLDRVNGYTFGSGTRLTVV.

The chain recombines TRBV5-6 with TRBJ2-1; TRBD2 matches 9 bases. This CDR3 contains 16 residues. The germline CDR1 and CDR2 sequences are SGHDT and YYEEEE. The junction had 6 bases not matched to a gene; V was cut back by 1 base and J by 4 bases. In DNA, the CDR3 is TGTGCCAGCAGCTTGTACGGGACTAGCTCTTACAATGAGCAGTTCTTC. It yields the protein CASSLYGTSSYNEQFF.

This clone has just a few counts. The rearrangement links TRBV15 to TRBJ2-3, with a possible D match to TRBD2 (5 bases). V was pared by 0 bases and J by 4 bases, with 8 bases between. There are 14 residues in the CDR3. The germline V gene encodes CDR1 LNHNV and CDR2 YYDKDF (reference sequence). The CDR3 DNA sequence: TGTGCCACCAGCAGAGATTACGGGGCAGATACGCAGTATTTT. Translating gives CATSRDYGADTQYF.

In nucleotides, the CDR3 is TGTGCCAGCAGTTCGAGCGGGAGAGTCACCGGGGAGCTGTTTTTT. It encodes CASSSSGRVTGELFF. The gene calls are TRBV6-6 and TRBJ2-2; the match to TRBD2 covers 8 bases. This CDR3 is built from 15 residues. V lost 4 bases to trimming and J lost 4 bases; unmatched junction nucleotides: 5. Per the germline V gene, CDR1 is MNHNY and CDR2 is SVGAGI (reference sequence).